This T cell receptor (beta chain) stems from a study of shared clonotypes between healthy human individuals. In the authors' workflow: With immunoSEQ giving junction-only sequences and no quality scores, filtering differed. Only in-frame clones appear in the TCRdb table, and some are missing; sequencing was by immunoSEQ multiplex PCR. V and J calls and clone size are given by that table; D and trimming were obtained from the DNA. Among over a million clones listed, about 80% were seen once. This clone was seen more than once but under ten times. Input material: memory CD4+ T cells from PBMCs. Subset of the sample: CD45RA-negative fraction. The receptor comes from a man in his late teens or twenties in good health. Some clones in this sample may be carry-over from other donors' samples.

The CDR3 sequence: CAWREGTGVTDTQYF. The CDR3 DNA is TGTGCCTGGAGGGAGGGGACGGGAGTCACAGATACGCAGTATTTT. J is TRBJ2-3 and V is TRBV30; D might be TRBD2 (6 bases). The CDR3 spans 15 residues. In germline, CDR1 is GTSNPN, CDR2 SVGIG (reference sequence). Trimming stripped 3 bases from V and 2 bases from J, with 15 bases between.